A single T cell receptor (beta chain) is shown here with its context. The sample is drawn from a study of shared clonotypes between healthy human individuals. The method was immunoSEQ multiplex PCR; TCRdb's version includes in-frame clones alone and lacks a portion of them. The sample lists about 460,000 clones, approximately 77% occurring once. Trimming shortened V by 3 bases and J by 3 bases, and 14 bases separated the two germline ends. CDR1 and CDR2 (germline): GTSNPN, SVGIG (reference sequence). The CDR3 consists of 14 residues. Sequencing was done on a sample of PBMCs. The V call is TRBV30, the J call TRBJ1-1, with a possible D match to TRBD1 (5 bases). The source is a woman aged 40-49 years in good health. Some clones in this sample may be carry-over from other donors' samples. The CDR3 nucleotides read TGTGCCTGGAGCATCGGGGGACCTCACACTGAAGCTTTCTTT. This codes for CAWSIGGPHTEAFF.